The T cell receptor beta chain described here comes from a study of cytomegalovirus exposure and HLA in healthy donors (dated by TCRdb to between 2016 and 2019). Notes on the research overall: An earlier analysis of roughly 500 of the donors reported about 300 Gb of sequence data and 100 million to 120 million unique TCR beta sequences obtained from about 170 million T cells. Among around 400 genotyped donors of the cohort, an average of roughly 230,000 unique TCR beta nucleotide sequences was sequenced per donor, of which about 20% were non-productive. Of the 300 to 500 genotyped donors, 75% to 85% were placed in the genetic ancestry cluster associated with self-reported Caucasian donors. The number of donors typed differed by locus, with about 620-630 for A, B, C, DRB1 and DQB1, over 500 for DQA1, some 570 for DPA1, and under 490 for DPB1. Besides the first cohort of approximately 710 subjects, a separate validation cohort made up of about 120 different subjects was used. HLA typing covered class I and class II loci at four-digit resolution. To predict cytomegalovirus infection status, the study brought together high-throughput TCR immunosequencing, statistical association of individual TCRs with disease status, and machine learning. Roughly 300 gigabases of sequencing data and approximately 85 million unique TCR sequences were included in an early release covering 550 to 800 HLA-typed donors. In an earlier analysis of over 550 of the donors, high-throughput TCR beta sequencing was used to judge whether each TCR beta V gene segment behaved as functional or pseudogenic. Every repertoire in the discovery cohort had been generated on one and the same sequencing platform. The study profiled the T cell repertoires of under 850 subjects by immunosequencing and related them to cytomegalovirus serostatus. Because of strong linkage in the cohort, 5 or 6 DR-DQ haplotypes were treated as single units for association and clustering. Genome-wide SNP genotypes for about three fifths of the roughly 700 donors were used in a later genetic analysis, which treated that subset as a discovery cohort. In the later analysis, no new phenotypic data were used to find candidate immune exposures; instead, reliance was placed on TCR beta sequences and their occurrence across donors. The study aimed to test whether cataloging public T cell receptors could reveal signatures of past pathogen exposure. Donor age, sex, ethnicity and CMV serostatus were compiled together with the repertoire data. In a later analysis, previously published TCR beta repertoires from 670 or so donors were re-analyzed and high-resolution HLA genotyping was added so that TCR occurrence patterns could be studied.

Libraries came from the immunoSEQ multiplex PCR assay. The multiplex PCR relied on a mix of 60 forward primers for TCR Vbeta segments and 13 reverse primers for TCR Jbeta segments. The CDR3 region of rearranged TCR beta genes was amplified from genomic DNA with a multiplex PCR assay. On the Illumina HiSeq System, the amplified TCR beta libraries were sequenced as 87-base-pair reads. From the authors' description of their analysis: In a later analysis, tens of millions of unique TCR beta chains were counted across the roughly 670 repertoires, and around 10 million of these chains were shared by at least two donors. Raw reads were error-corrected and collapsed into unique sequences by a nearest-neighbor algorithm in which closely related sequences were merged to remove PCR and sequencing errors. To assign V, D and J gene segments, CDR3 sequences were aligned to IMGT reference sequences. For a sequence to be retained, at least a six-nucleotide match to both a V gene segment and a J gene segment was required. Rearrangements were called productive when the CDR3 lacked stop codons and stayed in frame with V and J; all others were non-productive. Following IMGT convention, CDR3 was defined as the stretch from the second conserved V-encoded cysteine to the conserved J-encoded phenylalanine. Sequences without an unambiguous match to a single V gene segment were excluded from the earlier analysis of about 600 of the donors. In an earlier analysis of about 590 of the donors, a V segment was called functional when productive rearrangements were above 56.7%, and segregating when the standard deviation between donors exceeded 5%. A statistical classification framework was developed to diagnose cytomegalovirus status using the catalog of TCR beta chain sequences. A later analysis assigned V and J genes by comparing TCR nucleotide sequences with IMGT/GENE-DB human TR gene sequences. A later analysis assigned CDR3 sequences and most-parsimonious VDJ recombination scenarios with the TCRdist pipeline. In a later analysis, each TCR beta chain was defined by its CDR3 amino acid sequence together with its V-gene family, and reads lacking a unique V-gene family were excluded. A later analysis removed roughly 590 highly shared, low-generation-probability nucleotide sequences to deal with suspected cross-contamination and a sequencing artifact. In a later analysis, a clonal expansion index was calculated for each public chain from normalized within-repertoire ranks of inferred template counts. Generation probabilities in a later analysis came from a VDJ recombination model fitted to out-of-frame rearrangements, and those results were checked against IGoR. In a later analysis, hypergeometric tests were used to score TCR-TCR, TCR-HLA and TCR-CMV co-occurrence, with a repertoire-size bias correction applied to TCR pairs. To estimate false discovery rates, a later analysis permuted the HLA or CMV assignments 20 times. A later analysis grouped co-occurring TCRs with DBSCAN, adding TCRdist sequence similarity when clustering within HLA-allele-positive subsets. Repertoires with fewer than 30,000 or more than 120,000 public chains were left out of co-occurrence clustering, as were about 5 repertoires with anomalous nucleotide sharing. TCRdb holds this immuneACCESS table with in-frame rearrangements only. Some clones are missing; in checked studies, unresolved V genes explain under half, and the rest has no known cause. V, J and clone size are those of that table, while D and trimming were read from the DNA. The sample table holds some 120,000 clones, of which about 10% were seen once. Of the sample, roughly 4.2% falls within the top ten clones.

Note on this clone: Its antigen remains unidentified. Base quality data are lacking; no much larger clone is found one base away.

Study-wide conclusions, independent of this receptor: An association between a missense DCLRE1C variant and V-gene and J-gene trimming of TCR beta chains was found in a later genetic analysis and replicated in an independent cohort. The earlier analysis of about 600 of the donors excluded approximately 15 rarely observed V segments, including chromosome 9 orphons, because counts were too low. Presence/absence analyses assumed roughly uniform sequencing depth across donors, an assumption that may not hold. Compared with the 666-donor mean, donors in an Asian-associated ancestry cluster had fewer N-insertions in productive TCRs, according to a later genetic analysis. In a later analysis, around 17,000 TCR beta sequences were associated with specific HLA alleles at a false discovery rate of 0.05. The cohort was sequenced for TCR beta chains only, and without alpha or paired-chain data the features that could be detected were limited. According to a later analysis, most CMV-associated TCR beta chains appeared to be HLA-restricted, and the HLA associations seemed to be driven largely by CMV exposure. A further reported finding was that TCR beta sequences accurately predicted the HLA-A and HLA-B alleles for most subjects in the first cohort. Most TCR sequences were seen in very few donors, while some public TCRs were found in many individuals. Some IMGT-functional V segments, including TRBV6-2 and TRBV6-3, could not be told apart with the 87-base-pair reads, so those segments were excluded. When HLA alleles, especially DR and DQ, strongly co-occurred, attributing TCR associations to individual alleles was difficult. Compared with equally common non-associated chains, HLA-associated TCR beta chains in a later analysis were more clonally expanded and had lower generation probabilities. A later analysis found that TCR association rates varied across HLA loci, with DRB1 alleles showing the most associated TCRs and HLA-C alleles the fewest. In an earlier analysis of over 550 of the donors, most TCR beta V segments were observed in productive rearrangements about 87% or about 30% of the time, broadly matching IMGT annotations. It was suggested by the authors that the approach could potentially be generalized to other disease states and immunological phenotypes. A group of highly shared sequence variants was considered likely to be a technical artifact of the sequencing pipeline. In the study, about 150 TCR beta chains were listed as associated with cytomegalovirus. In vitro tests confirmed that a few of the cytomegalovirus-associated TCR beta chains recognize cytomegalovirus antigens. Because some donors lacked HLA typing at each locus, the association tests relied only on the typed subset. Several of the top co-occurrence clusters appeared to be linked to parvovirus B19, influenza, CMV and Epstein-Barr virus, according to a later analysis. For the cohort, immune exposure information was limited to CMV serostatus. The classifier was reported to diagnose cytomegalovirus status with high specificity and sensitivity in both the original and validation cohorts. Correlated functional status among segregating V segments might be attributable to linkage disequilibrium, but an unknown experimental factor could not be ruled out.

The cohort comprised 666 healthy bone marrow donors. At the time of sampling, all cohort members were nominally healthy, though unrecorded immune exposures were likely present. The donor was CMV seropositive and was included in the group of 250 to 350 seropositive cohort members. Every donor gave a peripheral blood sample, and the peripheral blood mononuclear cells from that sample were used for TCR beta sequencing. The Qiagen DNeasy Blood Extraction Kit was used to extract genomic DNA from the blood cell samples. From its cysteine to its phenylalanine, the CDR3 spans 14 amino acids. This entry keeps only the CDR3 DNA: 42 bases, framed from base 1. CDR1 and CDR2, looked up from the germline V gene (reference sequence), are GTSNPN and SVGIG. The germline V end is reduced by 0 bases and the J end by 6 bases; junction bases left unmatched: 2.

The clonotype originates from a woman aged 18 to 35 in good health and CMV-seropositive. The sequenced material came from PBMCs. The V and J segments used are TRBV30 and TRBJ2-3; TRBD2 lines up with 11 middle nucleotides. DNA sequence: TGTGCCTGGAGTGTACTAGCGGGAGCGGATACGCAGTATTTT. This translates into CAWSVLAGADTQYF.